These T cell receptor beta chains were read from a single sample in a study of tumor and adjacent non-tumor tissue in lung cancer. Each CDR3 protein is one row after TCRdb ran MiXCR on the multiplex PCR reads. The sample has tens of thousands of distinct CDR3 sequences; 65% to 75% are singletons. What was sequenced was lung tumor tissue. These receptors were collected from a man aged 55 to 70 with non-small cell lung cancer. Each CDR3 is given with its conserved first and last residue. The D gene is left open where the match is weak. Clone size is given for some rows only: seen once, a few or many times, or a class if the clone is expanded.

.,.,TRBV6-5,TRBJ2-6,CSSSYSGGSGSNVLTF,TGTTCCAGCAGTTATTCGGGGGGCTCTGGGTCCAACGTCCTGACTTTC
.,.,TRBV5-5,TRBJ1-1,CASSSDQINTEAFF,TGTGCCAGCAGCTCGGATCAGATAAACACTGAAGCTTTCTTT
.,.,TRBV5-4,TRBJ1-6,CACSFKGIYNSPLHF,TGTGCCTGCAGCTTTAAAGGGATCTATAACTCACCCCTCCACTTT
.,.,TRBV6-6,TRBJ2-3,CASRPHRDTVSTDSQYF,TGTGCCAGCAGGCCACACAGGGACACGGTGAGCACAGATTCGCAGTATTTT
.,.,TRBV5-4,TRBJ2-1,CASSPGANKQFF,TGTGCCAGCAGCCCCGGGGCCAATAAGCAGTTCTTC
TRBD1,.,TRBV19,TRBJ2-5,CASSLNRGSGEQETQYF,TGTGCCAGTAGTCTAAACAGGGGCTCTGGGGAACAAGAGACCCAGTACTTC
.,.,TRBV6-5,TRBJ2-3,CASSYSRHGDTQYF,TGTGCCAGTAGTTACTCTAGGCACGGGGATACGCAGTATTTT
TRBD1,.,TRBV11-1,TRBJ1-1,CASSLYRDSTVSTETFF,TGTGCCAGCAGCTTATACAGGGACAGCACAGTTAGCACTGAAACTTTCTTT
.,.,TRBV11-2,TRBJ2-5,CASSLRVSVQETQYF,TGTGCCAGCAGCTTACGAGTGTCGGTCCAAGAGACTCAGTACTTC
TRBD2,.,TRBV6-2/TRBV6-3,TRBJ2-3,CASSVLAVVEDTQYF,TGTGCCAGCAGTGTTCTAGCGGTGGTTGAAGATACGCAGTATTTT
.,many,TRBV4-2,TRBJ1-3,CASSQGPAGNTIYF,TGTGCCAGCAGCCAAGGCCCAGCCGGAAACACCATATATTTT
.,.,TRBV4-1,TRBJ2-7,CDSSQEVGLSWSYEQYF,TGCGACAGCAGCCAAGAGGTGGGTCTCAGCTGGTCCTACGAGCAGTACTTC
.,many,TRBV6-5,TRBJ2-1,CASSYSTLAPYNEQFF,TGTGCCAGCAGTTACTCGACACTAGCCCCTTACAATGAGCAGTTCTTC
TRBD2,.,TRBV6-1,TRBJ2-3,CVGRDYYTDMQYF,TGTGTCGGCCGGGACTACTACACAGATATGCAGTATTTC
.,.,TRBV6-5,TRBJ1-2,CASSYWGYGYTF,TGTGCCAGCAGTTACTGGGGTTATGGTTACACGTTC
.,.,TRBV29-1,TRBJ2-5,CNVAVGYQESQYF,TGCAACGTCGCCGTGGGGTACCAAGAGAGCCAGTACTTC
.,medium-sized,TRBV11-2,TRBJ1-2,CASSPADSYGYTF,TGTGCCAGCAGCCCTGCGGACAGCTATGGCTACACCTTC
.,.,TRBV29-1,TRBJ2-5,CSVEQEEGAFQETQYF,TGCAGCGTCGAACAAGAAGAGGGAGCCTTCCAAGAGACCCAGTACTTC
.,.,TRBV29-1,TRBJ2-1,CRVDGQGGNEHFF,TGCCGCGTTGACGGTCAGGGTGGTAATGAGCACTTCTTC
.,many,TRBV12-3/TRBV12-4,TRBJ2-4,CASSLATGIQYF,TGTGCCAGCAGTTTAGCGACAGGCATTCAGTACTTC
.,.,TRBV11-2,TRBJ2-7,CASSPPDWGFNEQYF,TGTGCCAGCAGCCCGCCTGACTGGGGATTCAACGAGCAGTACTTC
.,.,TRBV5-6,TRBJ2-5,CASSLEDLQGAQYF,TGTGCCAGCAGCTTGGAGGACTTACAAGGGGCCCAGTACTTC
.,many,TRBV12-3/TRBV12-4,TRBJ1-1,CASSPRRNTEAFF,TGTGCCAGCAGTCCCCGGAGAAACACTGAAGCTTTCTTT
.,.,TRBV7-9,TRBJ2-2,CASSLRDGGPTGELFF,TGTGCCAGCAGCTTAAGGGACGGCGGGCCTACCGGGGAGCTGTTTTTT
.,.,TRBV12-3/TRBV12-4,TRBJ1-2,CASSRDGKIYGYTF,TGTGCCAGCAGTCGTGACGGAAAGATCTATGGCTACACCTTC
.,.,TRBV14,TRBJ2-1,CACSSNLNNEEFF,TGTGCCTGTAGCTCCAACTTAAACAATGAGGAGTTCTTC
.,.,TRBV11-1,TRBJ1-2,CASSTTDRVHGYTF,TGTGCCAGCAGCACGACGGACAGAGTCCATGGCTACACCTTC
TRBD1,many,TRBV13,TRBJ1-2,CASSHRDSGYTF,TGTGCCAGCAGCCACCGGGACAGCGGCTACACCTTC
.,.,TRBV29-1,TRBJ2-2,CSAVGPLNTGELFF,TGCAGTGCGGTGGGTCCTCTGAACACCGGGGAGCTGTTTTTT
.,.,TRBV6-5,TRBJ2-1,CASWGDGDNEQFF,TGTGCCAGCTGGGGGGATGGGGACAATGAGCAGTTCTTT
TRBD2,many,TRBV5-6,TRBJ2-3,CASSPTWGAGGGTDTQYF,TGTGCCAGCAGCCCAACATGGGGGGCGGGAGGTGGAACAGATACGCAGTATTTT
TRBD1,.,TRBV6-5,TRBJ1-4,CANRKQGASNEKLFF,TGTGCCAACAGAAAACAGGGGGCCTCTAATGAAAAGCTGTTTTTT
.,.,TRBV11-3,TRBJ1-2,CASSLDPGRDGYTF,TGTGCCAGCAGCTTAGACCCCGGGAGGGATGGCTACACCTTC
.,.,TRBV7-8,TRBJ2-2,CASSLVAGISTWELFF,TGTGCCAGCAGCTTAGTGGCCGGGATTTCCACCTGGGAGCTGTTTTTT
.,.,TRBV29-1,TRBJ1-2,CSMQTYHYGYTF,TGCAGCATGCAGACCTACCACTATGGCTACACCTTC
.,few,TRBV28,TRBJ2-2,CASSPWDSEVTGELFF,TGTGCCAGCAGTCCCTGGGATAGCGAAGTCACCGGGGAGCTGTTTTTT
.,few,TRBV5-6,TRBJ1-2,CASSRIDRANYGYTF,TGTGCCAGCAGCAGAATCGACAGAGCTAACTATGGCTACACCTTC
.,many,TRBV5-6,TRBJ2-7,CASSLEGVVSYEQYF,TGTGCCAGCAGCTTGGAAGGGGTCGTCTCCTACGAGCAGTACTTC
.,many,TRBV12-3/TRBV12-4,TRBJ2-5,CASSPLPTGYQETQYF,TGTGCCAGCAGCCCCCTCCCTACAGGGTACCAAGAGACCCAGTACTTC
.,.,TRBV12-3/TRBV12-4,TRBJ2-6,CASSPVTSVSGTNVLTF,TGTGCCAGCAGTCCTGTGACCTCTGTCTCTGGGACCAACGTCCTGACTTTC
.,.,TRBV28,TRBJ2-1,CASSYRARPYNEQFF,TGTGCCAGCAGTTATAGGGCGCGGCCCTACAATGAGCAGTTCTTC
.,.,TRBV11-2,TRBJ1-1,CASSLDTMNTEAFF,TGTGCCAGCAGCTTGGACACGATGAATACTGAAGCCTTCTTT
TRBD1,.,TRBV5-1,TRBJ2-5,CASAPTGEWSQYF,TGCGCCAGCGCACCTACAGGGGAATGGTCCCAGTACTTC
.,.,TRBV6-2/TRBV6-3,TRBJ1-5,CVSRQRGGLSNQPQHF,TGTGTCAGCAGACAAAGAGGGGGTTTAAGTAATCAGCCCCAGCATTTT
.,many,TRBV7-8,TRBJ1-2,CASSLGADGHTF,TGTGCCAGCAGCTTGGGGGCGGATGGCCACACCTTC
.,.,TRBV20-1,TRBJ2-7,CSGVRGWGYEQYF,TGCAGTGGGGTTCGGGGGTGGGGGTACGAGCAGTACTTC
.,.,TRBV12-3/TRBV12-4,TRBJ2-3,CASSSSDWGSANTQYF,TGTGCCAGCAGTTCCAGTGACTGGGGGAGCGCAAATACGCAGTATTTT
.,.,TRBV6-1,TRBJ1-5,CASSETTNQPHHF,TGTGCCAGCAGTGAGACAACTAATCAGCCCCATCATTTT